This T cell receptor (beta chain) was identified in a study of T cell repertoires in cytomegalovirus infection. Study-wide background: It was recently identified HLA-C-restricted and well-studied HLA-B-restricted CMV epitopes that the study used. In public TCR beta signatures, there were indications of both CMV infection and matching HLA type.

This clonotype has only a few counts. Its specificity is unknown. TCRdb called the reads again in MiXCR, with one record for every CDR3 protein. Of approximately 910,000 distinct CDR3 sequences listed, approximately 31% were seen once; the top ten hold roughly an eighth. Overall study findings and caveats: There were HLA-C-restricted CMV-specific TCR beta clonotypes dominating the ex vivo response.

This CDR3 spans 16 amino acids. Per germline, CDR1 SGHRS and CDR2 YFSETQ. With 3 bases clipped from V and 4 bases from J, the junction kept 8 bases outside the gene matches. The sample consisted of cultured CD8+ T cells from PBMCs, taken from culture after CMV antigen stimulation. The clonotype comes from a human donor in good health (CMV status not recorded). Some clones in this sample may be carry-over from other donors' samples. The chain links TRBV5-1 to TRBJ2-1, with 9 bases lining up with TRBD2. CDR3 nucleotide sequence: TGCGCCAGCAGCTACCTCGCGGGGGGGGCTTACAATGAGCAGTTCTTC. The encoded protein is CASSYLAGGAYNEQFF.